Following are 3 T cell receptor beta chains from one sample sequenced in a study of CD8 T cells in Susac syndrome. RNA amounts of about 0.5 to 1 ug underwent reverse transcription with random hexamers. TCRdb independently ran MiXCR on the immunoSEQ multiplex PCR reads; one entry per CDR3 protein. The sample shows 180,000 or so distinct CDR3 sequences, 90% to 95% of them seen only once. Sequenced: CD4+ T cells from PBMCs. The receptors shown here come from a human donor in good health.

This clonotype has just one count. The gene calls are TRBV13 and TRBJ1-5, with D maybe TRBD1 (5 bases). The V gene's germline CDR1 is PRHDT and CDR2 FYEKMQ (reference sequence). The CDR3 is 12 residues long. V gave up 4 bases and J gave up 8 bases, with 9 bases separating them. This CDR3 is CASSYRGKPQHF. CDR3 bases: TGTGCCAGCAGCTATAGGGGAAAGCCCCAGCATTTT.

J is TRBJ2-2 and V is TRBV6-5, with 8 bases lining up with TRBD1. This CDR3 spans 14 amino acids. The junction had 3 bases not matched to a gene; V was cut back by 6 bases and J by 3 bases. The germline V gene has CDR1 MNHEY and CDR2 SVGAGI. The DNA for the CDR3 is TGTGCCAGCAGATACAGGGGGGACACCGGGGAGCTGTTTTTT. Translated, it gives CASRYRGDTGELFF.

The V and J genes are TRBV20-1 and TRBJ2-1; possible D gene TRBD2, 6 bases. Germline values: CDR1 DFQATT, CDR2 SNEGSKA (reference sequence). V dropped 0 bases and J dropped 7 bases, with 16 bases sitting between them. CDR3 length equals 15 residues. The CDR3 DNA reads TGCAGTGCTAGAGATCTGGCGGGACCGGGGAATGAGCAGTTCTTC. This codes for CSARDLAGPGNEQFF.